This T cell receptor (beta chain) was identified in a study of cytomegalovirus exposure and HLA in healthy donors. At the level of the study: Within the Caucasian-associated ancestry cluster were approximately 77% of the roughly 400 genotyped donors.

Whole-study results and caveats: Later analysis reportedly placed an Asian-associated ancestry cluster below the approximately 680-donor mean in N-insertions. It was approximately 150 TCR beta chains that were listed as cytomegalovirus-associated.

The PCR ran on 60 Vbeta and 13 Jbeta primers. The assay was immunoSEQ multiplex PCR, and TCRdb's table has in-frame clones only and misses some. The table records around 90,000 clones, 75% to 90% of them present only once. Remarks on this clone: As yet, its antigen is unknown.

The sample was PBMCs. The sequence came from a man aged 40-55 years in good health and CMV-seropositive.

The CDR3 DNA sequence: TGTGCCAGCAGCCCTAGAGGGTTTAACACTGAAGCTTTCTTT. Its protein product is CASSPRGFNTEAFF. The J gene is TRBJ1-1, the V gene TRBV27; D is ambiguous. CDR3 length equals 14 residues. Germline V gene data show CDR1 as MNHEY and CDR2 as SMNVEV (reference sequence). The V gene lost 6 bases and the J gene lost 2 bases, with 13 bases spanning the gap.